One and the same sample provided the 28 T cell receptor beta chains below, sequenced in a study of Graves' ophthalmopathy and Graves' hyperthyroidism. RNA transcripts were the template, and TCR beta CDR3 regions were amplified from them. First-round RT-PCR used HTBI primers; second-round multiplex PCR followed. TCRdb itself ran the multiplex PCR reads through MiXCR, one entry per CDR3 protein. Here the sample spans about 640,000 distinct CDR3 sequences, about 38% being singletons. The sample taken for sequencing was peripheral blood. The receptors were gathered from an adult man with Graves' ophthalmopathy.

In this sample, this clonotype turned up a few times. The chain links TRBV6-1 to TRBJ1-1; D is ambiguous. Germline-derived CDR1 and CDR2 are MNHNS and SASEGT. Trimming removed 7 bases from V and 6 bases from J, with 15 bases in between. The CDR3 runs to 13 residues. The CDR3 sequence: CASKYIRDSEAFF. In DNA, the CDR3 is TGTGCCAGCAAATACATACGGGATTCTGAAGCTTTCTTT.

The chain is built from TRBV20-1 and TRBJ2-7, with D possibly matching TRBD2 (6 bases). Germline CDR1 DFQATT, CDR2 SNEGSKA (reference sequence). With 3 bases removed from V and 4 bases from J, the gap between germline ends came to 16 bases. The CDR3 totals 14 residues. CDR3 DNA sequence: TGCAGTGCTAGGAGCATCTACGGGGGATACGAGCAGTACTTC. Amino acid sequence: CSARSIYGGYEQYF.

The genes are TRBV2 and TRBJ2-5; 8 bases are a match to TRBD1. V lost 6 bases and J lost 9; bases outside the gene matches: 9. Germline CDR1 and CDR2: SNHLY and FYNNEI. This CDR3 contains 13 residues. The CDR3 nucleotides read TGTGCCAGCAGCCCAGGGGGCTGGGAGGCCCAGTACTTC. Its protein product is CASSPGGWEAQYF.

This clonotype was detected many times. CDR3 sequence: CASSLVGTGGHEQYF. CDR3 sequence (DNA): TGTGCCAGCAGCTTAGTCGGGACAGGGGGACACGAGCAGTACTTC. This chain uses TRBV7-2 with TRBJ2-7; 11 nucleotides align to TRBD1. Germline V gene sequence: CDR1 SGHTA, CDR2 FQGNSA. The CDR3 length is 15 residues. Trimming removed 1 base from V and 5 bases from J; junction bases left unmatched: 4.

The V and J genes are TRBV5-1 and TRBJ2-1; D gene ambiguous. Germline assignment: CDR1 SGHRS and CDR2 YFSETQ. V lost 0 bases and J lost 7, with 14 bases in between. CDR3 length: 15 residues. The CDR3 nucleotides are TGCGCCAGCAGCTTGGTTCCAGCGAGCAGGAATGAGCAGTTCTTC. It is translated as CASSLVPASRNEQFF.

Comments on this clonotype: This may arise from a read error, as a much more abundant clone is one base away. The rearrangement joins TRBV5-1 to TRBJ2-7, with a weak D call TRBD2 (6 bases). The CDR3 runs to 14 residues. With 3 bases removed from V and 3 bases from J, the gap between germline ends came to 13 bases. CDR1 is SGHRS and CDR2 is YFSETQ in the germline V gene. Here the CDR3 reads CASSSSGSGYEQYF. DNA of the CDR3: TGCGCCAGCAGCTCCAGCGGGTCTGGCTACGAGCAGTACTTC.

The chain employs TRBV19 and TRBJ1-5; D possibly corresponds to TRBD1 (5 bases). The CDR3 extends over 16 amino acids. Looked up from germline, CDR1 is LNHDA and CDR2 is SQIVND (reference sequence). Trimming removed 3 bases from V and 3 bases from J, with 15 bases in between. CDR3 protein: CASSISAGAINQPQHF. The DNA for the CDR3 is TGTGCCAGTAGTATCTCGGCTGGGGCGATCAATCAGCCCCAGCATTTT.

The sample holds many counts of this clonotype. The genes are TRBV20-1 and TRBJ2-7; TRBD2 aligns across 9 bases. Germline V gene sequence: CDR1 DFQATT, CDR2 SNEGSKA (reference sequence). J was trimmed by 5 bases and V by 0 bases; bases with no gene match: 8. CDR3 size: 15 residues. This CDR3 reads CSARDPREGLHEQYF. The CDR3, as DNA: TGCAGTGCTAGAGATCCGCGGGAGGGCCTACACGAGCAGTACTTC.

This clonotype was seen repeatedly, ten times or more. The junction does not match germline at one end; this may be a read error. The rearrangement uses TRBV7-6 and TRBJ1-2; TRBD1 might be the D (6 bases). This CDR3 contains 14 residues. Germline loops: CDR1 SGHVS, CDR2 FNYEAQ. In DNA form, the CDR3 reads TGTGCCAGCAGCTTAATGGGCACAGGGAGGGACTACACCTTT. Translated: CASSLMGTGRDYTF.

The rearrangement links TRBV20-1 to TRBJ1-1; D is unresolved. Germline CDR1 DFQATT, CDR2 SNEGSKA (reference sequence). CDR3 size: 10 residues. The V and J ends lost 4 bases and 5 bases respectively, with 5 bases between them. CDR3 in amino acids: CSATRTEAFF. CDR3 nucleotides: TGCAGTGCTACCAGGACTGAAGCTTTCTTT.

This clonotype is a singleton in its sample. The chain recombines TRBV14 with TRBJ2-7; TRBD1 is a possible D gene (5 bases). Per the germline V gene, CDR1 is SGHDN and CDR2 is FVKESK. This CDR3 has 14 residues. Trimming took 8 bases from V and 4 from J, leaving 18 bases between them. The CDR3 spells CASSPEQGRYEQYF. The CDR3 coding sequence is TGTGCCAGCTCACCAGAGCAGGGAAGGTACGAGCAGTACTTC.

This clonotype was seen a few times. The chain joins TRBV20-1 to TRBJ1-6; D is possibly TRBD1 (6 bases). The CDR3 has 17 residues. Germline V gene data show CDR1 as DFQATT and CDR2 as SNEGSKA (reference sequence). V lost 2 bases and J lost 0, with 14 bases in between. The CDR3: CSARTYDRSSYNSPLHF. The CDR3 DNA sequence: TGCAGTGCTAGAACATACGACAGGAGCTCCTATAATTCACCCCTCCACTTT.

Worth noting for this clonotype: Germline and junction disagree at one end, which may indicate a read error. The chain has TRBV7-2 and TRBJ2-7, with D unclear. In germline, CDR1 is SGHTA, CDR2 FQGNSA. This CDR3 is 14 amino acids long. In nucleotides, the CDR3 is TGCGCCAGCAACCAAGGTGGCGGAACCTACGAGCAGTACTTC. As protein: CASNQGGGTYEQYF.

The sample holds one count of this clonotype. This rearrangement joins TRBV15 to TRBJ2-7, with a tentative D call TRBD2 (5 bases). There are 12 residues in the CDR3. Germline V lookup: CDR1 LNHNV, CDR2 YYDKDF (reference sequence). Trimming shortened V by 4 bases and J by 2 bases, and 6 bases separated the two germline ends. Written as DNA, the CDR3 is TGTGCCACCAGCACCGGGGCCTACGAGCAGTACTTC. Protein: CATSTGAYEQYF.

This clonotype has a single count. The chain links TRBV2 to TRBJ1-5; D not resolved. The germline V gene encodes CDR1 SNHLY and CDR2 FYNNEI. This CDR3 comprises 17 residues. The V gene lost 6 bases and the J gene lost 0 bases, with 18 bases spanning the gap. For the CDR3, the DNA is TGTGCCAGCAGCGTGGAGGGTGTGGGCTATAGCAATCAGCCCCAGCATTTT. Residues: CASSVEGVGYSNQPQHF.

A remark on this clonotype: Just one base apart from a much larger clone, this may be a read error. The chain employs TRBV10-3 and TRBJ2-7; D not resolved. Trimming took 3 bases from V and 2 from J, leaving 14 bases between them. The CDR3 consists of 15 residues. Germline assignment: CDR1 ENHRY and CDR2 SYGVKD. CDR3 amino acids: CAISERPVATYEQYF. DNA of the CDR3: TGTGCCATCAGTGAACGCCCCGTGGCTACCTACGAGCAGTACTTC.

This clonotype was observed a handful of times. The chain employs TRBV6-1 and TRBJ1-4, with D possibly matching TRBD1 (6 bases). This CDR3 is built from 14 residues. Looked up from germline, CDR1 is MNHNS and CDR2 is SASEGT. The V end was cut by 6 bases, the J end by 7 bases, with 15 bases between. This chain's CDR3 is CASRVGGAREKLFF. DNA of the CDR3: TGTGCCAGCAGGGTGGGGGGGGCGCGTGAAAAACTGTTTTTT.

The V and J genes are TRBV18 and TRBJ1-2; D ambiguous. V lost 4 bases and J lost 3, with 9 bases in between. There are 13 residues in the CDR3. Germline assignment: CDR1 KGHSH and CDR2 LQKENI. The CDR3, as DNA: TGTGCCAGCTCACAGCTCTCCGACTATGGCTACACCTTC. Translated, it gives CASSQLSDYGYTF.

Concerning this clonotype itself: Relative to the germline gene, one junction end is altered; a read error may explain this. The chain employs TRBV10-3 and TRBJ1-6; 8 nucleotides align to TRBD1. Germline CDR1 ENHRY, CDR2 SYGVKD. The CDR3 runs 16 residues. CDR3 sequence reads: CASSYSGGQVNSPLHF. CDR3 DNA sequence: TGTGCCAGCAGTTACTCCGGGGGACAGGTGAATTCACCCCTCCACTTT.

The sample holds a few counts of this clonotype. The genes are TRBV5-5 and TRBJ1-2, with 8 bases lining up with TRBD1. The V gene end was trimmed by 6 bases and the J gene end by 1 base; junction bases not matched to a gene: 11. Germline lookup yields CDR1 SGHKS and CDR2 YYEKEE (reference sequence). The CDR3 covers 16 residues. CDR3 in amino acids: CASTLTYRGYNYGYTF. The CDR3 DNA is TGTGCCAGCACCTTAACTTACAGGGGGTATAACTATGGCTACACCTTC. Full variable domain (missing parts from reference TRBV5-5 and TRBJ1-2): DAGVTQSPTHLIKTRGQQVTLRCSPISGHKSVSWYQQVLGQGPQFIFQYYEKEERGRGNFPDRFSARQFPNYSSELNVNALLLGDSALYLCASTLTYRGYNYGYTFGSGTRLTVV.

In this sample, this clonotype turned up many times. V and J are TRBV9 and TRBJ2-7, with TRBD1 matching 11 bases. This CDR3 has 17 amino acids. Trimming at V came to 4 bases and at J to 0 bases, leaving 9 bases not matched to a gene. Germline CDR1 reads SGDLS; CDR2 reads YYNGEE. The CDR3 DNA follows: TGTGCCAGCAGCATCGATGGACAGGGGGCGGACTCCTACGAGCAGTACTTC. Translated: CASSIDGQGADSYEQYF. Based on the CDR3 plus reference TRBV9 and TRBJ2-7, the full variable domain is DSGVTQTPKHLITATGQRVTLRCSPRSGDLSVYWYQQSLDQGLQFLIQYYNGEERAKGNILERFSAQQFPDLHSELNLSSLELGDSALYFCASSIDGQGADSYEQYFGPGTRLTVT.

The chain recombines TRBV15 with TRBJ1-2; no definite D call. The CDR3 extends over 12 amino acids. The ends were cut back, 4 bases at V and 4 bases at J, with 7 bases in the middle. In germline, CDR1 is LNHNV, CDR2 YYDKDF (reference sequence). CDR3 amino acids: CATSNTGYGYTF. The CDR3 DNA sequence: TGTGCCACCAGCAATACGGGCTATGGCTACACCTTC.

This chain uses TRBV29-1 with TRBJ2-7, with D uncertain. Trimming removed 8 bases at V and 2 bases at J, with 13 bases between. CDR1 is SQVTM, CDR2 ANQGSEA, per germline. The CDR3 covers 12 residues. The CDR3 here is CSSAGLTYEQYF. The CDR3 DNA reads TGCAGCAGTGCTGGCTTAACCTACGAGCAGTACTTC.

The chain employs TRBV20-1 and TRBJ1-1; perhaps TRBD1 as D (5 bases). V lost 1 base to trimming and J lost 3 bases, with 15 bases between them. The CDR3 runs 15 residues. Germline values: CDR1 DFQATT, CDR2 SNEGSKA (reference sequence). CDR3 in amino acids: CSARVVLGGDTEAFF. CDR3 sequence (DNA): TGCAGTGCTAGAGTAGTCTTGGGGGGGGACACTGAAGCTTTCTTT.

The sample holds many counts of this clonotype. The rearrangement uses TRBV29-1 and TRBJ2-7; D could derive from TRBD1 or TRBD2 (6 bases each). This CDR3 spans 13 amino acids. Trimming pared 6 bases from V and 7 bases from J, leaving 19 bases between. Germline V lookup: CDR1 SQVTM, CDR2 ANQGSEA. The CDR3 nucleotides are TGCAGCGTCGGAGGGAGCAGGGGAGCGGAGCAGTACTTC. This codes for CSVGGSRGAEQYF.

This clonotype was recorded at least ten times. The chain recombines TRBV29-1 with TRBJ2-7, with 9 bases aligning to TRBD1. The CDR3 spans 13 residues. Germline V gene sequence: CDR1 SQVTM, CDR2 ANQGSEA. With V trimmed by 4 bases and J by 1 base, 2 bases remained unmatched. The CDR3 region is CSVVTGGSYEQYF. The DNA for the CDR3 is TGCAGCGTTGTGACAGGGGGATCCTACGAGCAGTACTTC.

This clonotype was seen many times. The chain couples TRBV6-5 to TRBJ1-1; unclear D gene. This CDR3 has 13 residues. Germline values: CDR1 MNHEY, CDR2 SVGAGI. V lost 1 base and J 1 base, leaving 4 bases between the germline ends. Written as DNA, the CDR3 is TGTGCCAGCAGTTACTGGGAGAACACTGAAGCTTTCTTT. Translated: CASSYWENTEAFF.

This chain connects TRBV5-4 to TRBJ2-5; D remains unclear. With 0 bases removed from V and 5 bases from J, the gap between germline ends came to 14 bases. The CDR3 consists of 15 residues. Germline CDR1 and CDR2: SGHNT and YYREEE (reference sequence). CDR3 residues: CASSLDKTLGETQYF. The CDR3 DNA sequence: TGTGCCAGCAGCTTGGACAAAACCTTGGGGGAGACCCAGTACTTC.